These 28 T cell receptor beta chains share one sample of origin, sequenced in a study of blood T cell repertoires in COVID-19. Data came from immunoSEQ multiplex PCR; TCRdb stores just in-frame clones and leaves some out. The sample records 45,000 to 60,000 clones, approximately 84% being singletons. The sample comprised peripheral blood. Source of these receptors: a man aged 45-65 years with acute or convalescent COVID-19.

In regard to this clone: One end of the junction does not line up with germline, which may come from a read error. The chain is built from TRBV7-9 and TRBJ2-7; 10 bases align to TRBD2. This CDR3 is 15 amino acids long. CDR1 SEHNR and CDR2 FQNEAQ come from the germline V gene (reference sequence). This CDR3 is CASSLANLAGAEQCF. DNA of the CDR3: TGTGCCAGCAGCTTAGCAAACCTAGCGGGGGCCGAGCAGTGCTTC.

The CDR3 nucleotides read TGTGCCAGCAGCCTGACTGGCGGGGGTAACTACAATGAGCAGTTCTTC. Its translation: CASSLTGGGNYNEQFF. The chain links TRBV5-6 to TRBJ2-1, with 7 bases matching TRBD2. V shed 4 bases and J 3 bases; nucleotides not matched to a gene: 10. The CDR3 totals 16 residues. The germline V gene encodes CDR1 SGHDT and CDR2 YYEEEE. Combining the CDR3 with reference TRBV5-6 and TRBJ2-1 gives the whole variable domain DAGVTQSPTHLIKTRGQQVTLRCSPKSGHDTVSWYQQALGQGPQFIFQYYEEEERQRGNFPDRFSGHQFPNYSSELNVNALLLGDSALYLCASSLTGGGNYNEQFFGPGTRLTVL.

The rearrangement joins TRBV7-8 to TRBJ2-1; possible D gene TRBD2, 6 bases. In germline, CDR1 is SGHVS, CDR2 FQNEAQ. The CDR3 covers 17 residues. Deletions cut 2 bases from V and 4 bases from J, with 18 bases between. In DNA form, the CDR3 reads TGTGCCAGCAGCTTATCGGGAGTGGGGTTCGGGTACAATGAGCAGTTCTTC. Translating it yields CASSLSGVGFGYNEQFF.

The chain joins TRBV7-8 to TRBJ2-1; 7 bases line up with TRBD2. CDR1 is SGHVS, CDR2 FQNEAQ, per germline. The CDR3 totals 16 residues. J gave up 7 bases and V 5 bases, and 14 bases lay outside the gene matches. CDR3 in DNA: TGTGCCAGCAGCCCGACTGATGGGGGGGGTGGTAATGAGCAGTTCTTC. It specifies CASSPTDGGGGNEQFF.

This chain connects TRBV6-4 to TRBJ1-6, with 11 bases aligning to TRBD1. Germline V gene data show CDR1 as MRHNA and CDR2 as SNTAGT. V shed 4 bases, J shed 9 bases, and the junction held 5 bases outside the gene matches. The CDR3 sequence is 15 residues long. Written as DNA, the CDR3 is TGTGCCAGCAGTGCTGAGGGACAGGGGGTTTCACCCCTCCACTTT. Its protein is CASSAEGQGVSPLHF.

The V call is TRBV20-1, the J call TRBJ2-1; possible D gene TRBD2, 5 bases. The CDR3 consists of 13 residues. The V gene lost 3 bases and the J gene lost 10 bases, with 16 bases spanning the gap. CDR1 is DFQATT and CDR2 is SNEGSKA in the germline V gene (reference sequence). CDR3 in amino acids: CSASNRGSGEQFF. In DNA, the CDR3 is TGCAGTGCTAGTAATAGAGGGTCGGGGGAGCAGTTCTTC.

The chain carries TRBV7-9 and TRBJ1-1; perhaps TRBD1 as D (5 bases). Germline loops: CDR1 SEHNR, CDR2 FQNEAQ (reference sequence). Trimming pared 3 bases from V and 5 bases from J, leaving 10 bases between. This CDR3 region has 13 residues. The CDR3 protein is CASSFQAGTEAFF. The CDR3, as DNA: TGTGCCAGCAGCTTCCAGGCAGGGACTGAAGCTTTCTTT.

This clone was detected only a few times. This sequence joins TRBV5-1 and TRBJ2-3; TRBD1 matches 7 bases. V lost 0 bases, J lost 2 bases, and 6 bases stayed unmatched. This CDR3 comprises 16 residues. Germline lookup yields CDR1 SGHRS and CDR2 YFSETQ. Written as DNA, the CDR3 is TGCGCCAGCAGCTTGGATACAGGACAGGTCACAGATACGCAGTATTTT. Translating it yields CASSLDTGQVTDTQYF.

The genes are TRBV27 and TRBJ2-7; no reliable D call. Trimming took 3 bases from V and 1 from J, leaving 7 bases between them. The CDR3 has 13 amino acids. Germline CDR1 MNHEY, CDR2 SMNVEV (reference sequence). In nucleotides, the CDR3 is TGTGCCAGCAGTTTCTCTCCGTCCTACGAGCAGTACTTC. This encodes CASSFSPSYEQYF.

V is TRBV7-2 and J is TRBJ2-7, with TRBD2 matching over 8 bases. This CDR3 spans 15 amino acids. Per germline, CDR1 SGHTA and CDR2 FQGNSA. J gave up 6 bases and V 1 base, and 8 bases lay outside the gene matches. The CDR3 region has the DNA TGTGCCAGCAGCTTAGATTCCGGGAGGGACTCCGAGCAGTACTTC. This gives the protein CASSLDSGRDSEQYF. The full variable domain, its missing parts supplied by reference TRBV7-2 and TRBJ2-7, is GAGVSQSPSNKVTEKGKDVELRCDPISGHTALYWYRQSLGQGLEFLIYFQGNSAPDKSGLPSDRFSAERTGGSVSTLTIQRTQQEDSAVYLCASSLDSGRDSEQYFGPGTRLTVT.

V is TRBV25-1 and J is TRBJ1-2; 9 nucleotides line up with TRBD1. Germline CDR1 reads MGHDK; CDR2 reads SYGVNS. V was pared by 6 bases and J by 4 bases, with 6 bases of the junction left unmatched. The CDR3 is made up of 14 amino acids. This CDR3 reads CASRDHRGLYGYTF. The CDR3 DNA reads TGTGCCAGCAGGGATCACAGGGGGCTCTATGGCTACACCTTC.

V is TRBV9 and J is TRBJ2-1; TRBD2 might be the D (5 bases). CDR3 size: 15 residues. Trimming shortened V by 5 bases and J by 3 bases, and 15 bases separated the two germline ends. Germline values: CDR1 SGDLS, CDR2 YYNGEE. CDR3 loop: CASRRSVGGYNEQFF. DNA for the CDR3: TGTGCCAGCAGACGTTCCGTAGGAGGCTACAATGAGCAGTTCTTC.

This rearrangement joins TRBV28 to TRBJ1-2; a weak D match, TRBD1 (5 bases). CDR1 MDHEN and CDR2 SYDVKM come from the germline V gene. There are 14 residues in the CDR3. V lost 1 base, J lost 2 bases, and 8 bases lay in between. CDR3: CASSLSTGNYGYTF. The CDR3 DNA reads TGTGCCAGCAGTTTATCCACAGGAAACTATGGCTACACCTTC.

There are a few counts of this clone. The V call is TRBV28, the J call TRBJ2-2; maybe TRBD2 (5 bases). Germline values: CDR1 MDHEN, CDR2 SYDVKM. The CDR3 is 15 amino acids. With 3 bases removed from V and 3 bases from J, the gap between germline ends came to 11 bases. CDR3: CASSLRVYDTGELFF. DNA of the CDR3: TGTGCCAGCAGTTTGCGGGTATATGACACCGGGGAGCTGTTTTTT.

This CDR3 is CAWSRDRGRVGYTF. The CDR3 coding sequence is TGTGCCTGGAGTAGGGACAGGGGGCGTGTAGGCTACACCTTC. The rearrangement joins TRBV30 to TRBJ1-2; TRBD1 aligns across 12 bases. This CDR3 comprises 14 residues. The V gene end was trimmed by 2 bases and the J gene end by 8 bases; junction bases not matched to a gene: 6. The germline gives CDR1 GTSNPN, CDR2 SVGIG (reference sequence).

The chain is built from TRBV4-1 and TRBJ1-1; 7 nucleotides agree with TRBD1. The CDR3 runs to 16 residues. The J segment lost 3 bases and the V segment lost 0 bases, leaving 7 bases of the junction unmatched. Germline values: CDR1 MGHRA, CDR2 YSYEKL. DNA for the CDR3: TGCGCCAGCAGCCAAGAAAGGGCAGGGGGTCACACTGAAGCTTTCTTT. Amino acids: CASSQERAGGHTEAFF.

This rearrangement joins TRBV6-6 to TRBJ1-5; D is possibly TRBD1 (6 bases). CDR3 length equals 13 residues. In germline, CDR1 is MNHNY, CDR2 SVGAGI (reference sequence). Trimming shortened V by 8 bases and J by 5 bases, and 13 bases separated the two germline ends. This chain's CDR3 is CASGQGSDQPQHF. DNA of the CDR3: TGTGCCAGCGGCCAGGGGTCCGATCAGCCCCAGCATTTT.

The CDR3 bases are TGTGCCAGCAAGCAGACAGGCAATCAGCCCCAGCATTTT. Translation gives CASKQTGNQPQHF. The chain joins TRBV2 to TRBJ1-5; perhaps TRBD1 as D (5 bases). V was trimmed by 7 bases and J by 2 bases, leaving 9 bases between them. CDR1 is SNHLY and CDR2 is FYNNEI in the germline V gene. The CDR3 length is 13 residues.

The genes are TRBV18 and TRBJ1-2, with 8 nucleotides matching TRBD1. The CDR3 totals 13 residues. The V gene's germline CDR1 is KGHSH and CDR2 LQKENI. V lost 3 bases and J lost 8; bases outside the gene matches: 5. The CDR3 loop reads CASSPGTGEGYTF. For the CDR3, the DNA is TGTGCCAGCTCACCCGGGACAGGAGAAGGCTACACCTTC.

The chain joins TRBV10-3 to TRBJ1-1, with a tentative D call TRBD1 (6 bases). This CDR3 is 16 amino acids long. The germline gives CDR1 ENHRY, CDR2 SYGVKD. Trimming removed 0 bases at V and 0 bases at J, with 11 bases between. CDR3 residues: CAISESLDSVNTEAFF. In DNA form, the CDR3 reads TGTGCCATCAGTGAGTCCCTGGACAGCGTGAACACTGAAGCTTTCTTT.

V gene TRBV12-5 combines with J gene TRBJ2-3; 14 nucleotides agree with TRBD2. This CDR3 is built from 21 residues. V lost 7 bases to trimming and J lost 0 bases; unmatched junction nucleotides: 18. Germline CDR1 reads LGHNT; CDR2 reads FRNRAP. The CDR3 nucleotides are TGTGCTAGTGATGTCGGGACTAGCGGGGGAATCCCCTCCATTAGCACAGATACGCAGTATTTT. This translates into CASDVGTSGGIPSISTDTQYF. Full variable domain (missing parts from reference TRBV12-5 and TRBJ2-3): DARVTQTPRHKVTEMGQEVTMRCQPILGHNTVFWYRQTMMQGLELLAYFRNRAPLDDSGMPKDRFSAEMPDATLATLKIQPSEPRDSAVYFCASDVGTSGGIPSISTDTQYFGPGTRLTVL.

This chain links TRBV3-1 (or the pseudogene TRBV3-2) with TRBJ2-5, with 7 bases that match TRBD2. Losses at the gene ends were 1 base for V and 2 bases for J; bases not matched to a gene: 7. Looked up from germline, CDR1 is LGHDT and CDR2 is YNNKEL (reference sequence). The CDR3 runs to 16 residues. The CDR3 DNA follows: TGTGCCAGCAGCCAAGGGGCAACTAGCGAACAAGAGACCCAGTACTTC. Protein sequence: CASSQGATSEQETQYF.

The V call is TRBV7-2, the J call TRBJ2-7; D possibly corresponds to TRBD2 (7 bases). The germline CDR1 and CDR2 sequences are SGHTA and FQGNSA. The CDR3 contains 16 residues. The V end lost 5 bases, the J end lost 4 bases, and 21 bases lay between the germline ends. CDR3 DNA: TGTGCCAGCAGCCTCCCGGGTGGGGGGGCTCGGTACGAGCAGTACTTC. Its translation is CASSLPGGGARYEQYF.

This clone was counted a single time. This chain connects TRBV29-1 to TRBJ2-7; TRBD1 might be the D (5 bases). V was cut by 2 bases and J by 2 bases, with 10 bases left in between. Looked up from germline, CDR1 is SQVTM and CDR2 is ANQGSEA. The CDR3 is 13 residues long. The chain's CDR3 is CSVEIQVPYEQYF. CDR3 nucleotide sequence: TGCAGCGTTGAAATACAGGTTCCCTACGAGCAGTACTTC.

This chain joins TRBV4-1 and TRBJ2-3; perhaps TRBD2 as D (6 bases). The CDR3 is 14 residues long. V lost 3 bases and J 5 bases, leaving 12 bases between the germline ends. Germline V CDR1 and CDR2: MGHRA, YSYEKL. As DNA, the CDR3 is TGCGCCAGCAGCCATCAAGCGGGTGTAGATACGCAGTATTTT. Its protein is CASSHQAGVDTQYF.

The chain combines TRBV30 with TRBJ2-7, with D perhaps TRBD2 (5 bases). This CDR3 comprises 12 residues. V gave up 2 bases and J gave up 4 bases, with 9 bases separating them. Germline loops: CDR1 GTSNPN, CDR2 SVGIG (reference sequence). The CDR3 DNA is TGTGCCTGGAGTAGGACGGGGTACGAGCAGTACTTC. This translates into CAWSRTGYEQYF. Full variable domain (remainder filled in from reference TRBV30 and TRBJ2-7): SQTIHQWPATLVQPVGSPLSLECTVEGTSNPNLYWYRQAAGRGLQLLFYSVGIGQISSEVPQNLSASRPQDRQFILSSKKLLLSDSGFYLCAWSRTGYEQYFGPGTRLTVT.

This sequence joins TRBV28 and TRBJ1-1; 7 bases fit TRBD1. Germline CDR1 reads MDHEN; CDR2 reads SYDVKM. With V trimmed by 3 bases and J by 4 bases, 5 bases remained unmatched. The CDR3 has 14 residues. This CDR3 reads CASSFRGRGTEAFF. The DNA of the CDR3 is TGTGCCAGCAGTTTTAGGGGGCGCGGCACTGAAGCTTTCTTT. The full variable domain, in which reference TRBV28 and TRBJ1-1 provide the parts outside the CDR3, is DVKVTQSSRYLVKRTGEKVFLECVQDMDHENMFWYRQDPGLGLRLIYFSYDVKMKEKGDIPEGYSVSREKKERFSLILESASTNQTSMYLCASSFRGRGTEAFFGQGTRLTVV.

This clone was counted once. This chain uses TRBV4-1 with TRBJ2-7; no reliable D call. Trimming pared 0 bases from V and 0 bases from J, leaving 12 bases between. CDR3 length: 16 amino acids. In germline, CDR1 is MGHRA, CDR2 YSYEKL. The CDR3 bases are TGCGCCAGCAGCCAAGATTCGGCTAGGAGCTCCTACGAGCAGTACTTC. It codes for CASSQDSARSSYEQYF.